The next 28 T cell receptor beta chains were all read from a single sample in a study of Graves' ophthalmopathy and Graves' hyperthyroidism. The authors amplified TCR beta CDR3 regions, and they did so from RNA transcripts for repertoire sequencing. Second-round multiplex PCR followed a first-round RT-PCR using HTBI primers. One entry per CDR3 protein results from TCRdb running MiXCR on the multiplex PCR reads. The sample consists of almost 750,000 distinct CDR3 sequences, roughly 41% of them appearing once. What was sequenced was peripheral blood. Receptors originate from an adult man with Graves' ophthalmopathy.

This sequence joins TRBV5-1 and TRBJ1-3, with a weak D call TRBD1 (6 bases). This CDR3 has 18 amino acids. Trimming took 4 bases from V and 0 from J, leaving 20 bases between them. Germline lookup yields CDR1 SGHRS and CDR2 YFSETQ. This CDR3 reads CASSQEVRNRDSGNTIYF. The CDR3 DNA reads TGCGCCAGCAGCCAAGAAGTTCGGAACAGGGACTCTGGAAACACCATATATTTT.

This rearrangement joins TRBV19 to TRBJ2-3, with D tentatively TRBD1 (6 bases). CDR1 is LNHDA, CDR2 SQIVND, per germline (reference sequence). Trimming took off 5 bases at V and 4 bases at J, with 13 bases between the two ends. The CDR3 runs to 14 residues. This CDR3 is CASSRRRGADTQYF. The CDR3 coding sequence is TGTGCCAGTAGTCGCCGCAGGGGCGCAGATACGCAGTATTTT.

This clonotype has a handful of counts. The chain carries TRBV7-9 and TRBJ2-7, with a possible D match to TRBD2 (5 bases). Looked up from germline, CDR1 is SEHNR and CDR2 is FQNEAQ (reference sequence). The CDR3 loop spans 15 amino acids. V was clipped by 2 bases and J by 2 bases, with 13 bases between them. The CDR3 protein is CASSLSSWGAYEQYF. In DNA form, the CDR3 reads TGTGCCAGCAGCTTAAGTTCGTGGGGAGCCTACGAGCAGTACTTC.

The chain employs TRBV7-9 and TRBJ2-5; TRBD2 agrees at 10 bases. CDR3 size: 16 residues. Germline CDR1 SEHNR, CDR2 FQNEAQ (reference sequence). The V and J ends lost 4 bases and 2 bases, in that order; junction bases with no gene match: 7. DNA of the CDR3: TGTGCCAGCAGCTACACTAGCGGGGAGAGGCAAGAGACCCAGTACTTC. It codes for CASSYTSGERQETQYF.

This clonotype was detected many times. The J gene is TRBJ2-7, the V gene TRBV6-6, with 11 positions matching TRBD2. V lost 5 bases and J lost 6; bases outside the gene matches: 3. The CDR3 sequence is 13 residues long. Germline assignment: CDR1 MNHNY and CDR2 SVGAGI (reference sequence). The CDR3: CASSPLAGGEQYF. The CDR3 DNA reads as TGTGCCAGCAGTCCGCTAGCGGGAGGCGAGCAGTACTTC.

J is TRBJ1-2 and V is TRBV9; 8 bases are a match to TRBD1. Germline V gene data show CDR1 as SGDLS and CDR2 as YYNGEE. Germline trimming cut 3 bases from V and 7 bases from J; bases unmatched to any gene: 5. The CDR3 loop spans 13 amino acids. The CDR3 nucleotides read TGTGCCAGCAGCGAAGGACAGGGAGGTGGCTACACCTTC. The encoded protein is CASSEGQGGGYTF. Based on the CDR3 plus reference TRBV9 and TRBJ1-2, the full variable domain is DSGVTQTPKHLITATGQRVTLRCSPRSGDLSVYWYQQSLDQGLQFLIQYYNGEERAKGNILERFSAQQFPDLHSELNLSSLELGDSALYFCASSEGQGGGYTFGSGTRLTVV.

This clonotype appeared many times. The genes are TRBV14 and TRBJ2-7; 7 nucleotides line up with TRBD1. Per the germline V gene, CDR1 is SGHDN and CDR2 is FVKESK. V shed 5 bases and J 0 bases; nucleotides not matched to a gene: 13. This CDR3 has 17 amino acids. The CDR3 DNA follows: TGTGCCAGCAGCTCATTTAGCCGGGACAGTTACTCCTACGAGCAGTACTTC. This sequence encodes CASSSFSRDSYSYEQYF.

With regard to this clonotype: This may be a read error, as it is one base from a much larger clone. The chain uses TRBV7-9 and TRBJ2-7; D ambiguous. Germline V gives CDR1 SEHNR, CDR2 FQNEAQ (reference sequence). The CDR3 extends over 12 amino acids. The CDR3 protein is CAGSLSRAKQYF. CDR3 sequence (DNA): TGTGCCGGCAGCTTATCCCGGGCAAAGCAGTACTTC.

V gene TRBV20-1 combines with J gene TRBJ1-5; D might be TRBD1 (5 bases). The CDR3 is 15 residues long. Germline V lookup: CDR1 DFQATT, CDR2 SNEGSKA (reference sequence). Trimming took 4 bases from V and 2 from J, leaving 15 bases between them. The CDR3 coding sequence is TGCAGTGCTACCCGGGGGGAGAGCGGCAATCAGCCCCAGCATTTT. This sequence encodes CSATRGESGNQPQHF.

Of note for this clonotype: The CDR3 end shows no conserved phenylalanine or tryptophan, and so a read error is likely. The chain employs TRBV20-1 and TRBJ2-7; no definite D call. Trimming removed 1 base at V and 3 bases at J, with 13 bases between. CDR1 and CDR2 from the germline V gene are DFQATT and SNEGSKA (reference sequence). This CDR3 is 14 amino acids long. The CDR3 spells CSARVLAQFYEQYC. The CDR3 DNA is TGCAGTGCTAGAGTGTTGGCTCAATTCTACGAGCAGTACTGC.

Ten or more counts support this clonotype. DNA of the CDR3: TGTGCCAGCAGCTTAGGTTTCGGCAGGGTGGCCGGGGCCAACGTCCTGACTTTC. Its protein product is CASSLGFGRVAGANVLTF. This chain uses TRBV7-2 with TRBJ2-6; D may be TRBD1 (5 bases). V lost 1 base, J lost 4 bases, and 17 bases lay in between. CDR1 SGHTA and CDR2 FQGNSA come from the germline V gene. The CDR3 totals 18 residues.

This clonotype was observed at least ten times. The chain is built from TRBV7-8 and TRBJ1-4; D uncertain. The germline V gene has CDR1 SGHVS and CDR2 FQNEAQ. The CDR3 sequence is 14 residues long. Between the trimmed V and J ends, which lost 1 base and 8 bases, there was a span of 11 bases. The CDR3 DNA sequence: TGTGCCAGCAGCTTAGGTCAGGAATCCGAAAAACTGTTTTTT. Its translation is CASSLGQESEKLFF.

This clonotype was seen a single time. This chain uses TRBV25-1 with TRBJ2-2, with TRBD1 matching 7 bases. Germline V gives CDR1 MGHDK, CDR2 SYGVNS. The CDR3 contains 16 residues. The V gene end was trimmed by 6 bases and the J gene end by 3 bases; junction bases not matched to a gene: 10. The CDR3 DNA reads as TGTGCCAGCAGCTCGGTGTCAGGGGGATACACCGGGGAGCTGTTTTTT. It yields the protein CASSSVSGGYTGELFF.

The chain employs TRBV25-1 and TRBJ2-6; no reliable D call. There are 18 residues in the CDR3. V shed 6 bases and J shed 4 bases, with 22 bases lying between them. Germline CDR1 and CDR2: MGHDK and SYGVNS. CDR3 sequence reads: CASSLATETSRGANVLTF. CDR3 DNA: TGTGCCAGCAGCTTGGCCACCGAGACGTCTCGCGGGGCCAACGTCCTGACTTTC. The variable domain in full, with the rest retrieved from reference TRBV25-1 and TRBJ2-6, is EADIYQTPRYLVIGTGKKITLECSQTMGHDKMYWYQQDPGMELHLIHYSYGVNSTEKGDLSSESTVSRIRTEHFPLTLESARPSHTSQYLCASSLATETSRGANVLTFGAGSRLTVL.

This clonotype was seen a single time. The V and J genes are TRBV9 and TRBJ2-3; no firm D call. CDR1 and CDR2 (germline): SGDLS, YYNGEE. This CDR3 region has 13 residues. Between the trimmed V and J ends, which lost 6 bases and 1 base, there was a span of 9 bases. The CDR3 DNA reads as TGTGCCAGCATGGGTCCTGGCACAGATACGCAGTATTTT. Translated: CASMGPGTDTQYF.

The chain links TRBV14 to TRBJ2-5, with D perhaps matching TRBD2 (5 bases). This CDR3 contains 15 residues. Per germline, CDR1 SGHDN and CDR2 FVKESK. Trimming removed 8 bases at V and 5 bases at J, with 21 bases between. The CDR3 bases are TGTGCCAGCGGACCATTGTCGGGGTTCGGTGAGACCCAGTACTTC. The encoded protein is CASGPLSGFGETQYF.

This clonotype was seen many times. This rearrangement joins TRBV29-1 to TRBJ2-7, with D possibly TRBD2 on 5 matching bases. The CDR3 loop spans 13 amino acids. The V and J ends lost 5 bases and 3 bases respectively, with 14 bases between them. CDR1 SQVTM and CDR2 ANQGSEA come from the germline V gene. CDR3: CSVSGGLLYEQYF. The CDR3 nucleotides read TGCAGCGTTAGCGGCGGGCTACTCTACGAGCAGTACTTC.

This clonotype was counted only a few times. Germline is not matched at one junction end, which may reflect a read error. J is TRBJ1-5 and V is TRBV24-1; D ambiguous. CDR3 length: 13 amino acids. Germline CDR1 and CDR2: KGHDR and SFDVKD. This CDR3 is CASSYGSIQPQHF. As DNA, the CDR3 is TGTGCCAGCAGTTACGGGAGTATCCAGCCCCAGCATTTT.

The CDR3 DNA reads TGTGCCAACAGCTTAGGATTAAGGGGAGACGAGCAGTACTTC. Its protein product is CANSLGLRGDEQYF. V usage is TRBV12-3 or TRBV12-4 and J usage is TRBJ2-7, with D possibly called TRBD1 or TRBD2 (5 bases each). The CDR3 is 14 amino acids. The V end lost 10 bases, the J end lost 5 bases, and 21 bases lay between the germline ends.

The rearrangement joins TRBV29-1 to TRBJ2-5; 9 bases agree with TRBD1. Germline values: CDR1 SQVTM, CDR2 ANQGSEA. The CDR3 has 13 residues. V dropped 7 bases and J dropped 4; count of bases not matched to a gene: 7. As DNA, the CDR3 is TGCAGCGCCGGGACAGGGTTCGGAGAGACCCAGTACTTC. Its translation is CSAGTGFGETQYF. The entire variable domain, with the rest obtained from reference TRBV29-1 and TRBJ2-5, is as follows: SAVISQKPSRDICQRGTSLTIQCQVDSQVTMMFWYRQQPGQSLTLIATANQGSEATYESGFVIDKFPISRPNLTFSTLTVSNMSPEDSSIYLCSAGTGFGETQYFGPGTRLLVL.

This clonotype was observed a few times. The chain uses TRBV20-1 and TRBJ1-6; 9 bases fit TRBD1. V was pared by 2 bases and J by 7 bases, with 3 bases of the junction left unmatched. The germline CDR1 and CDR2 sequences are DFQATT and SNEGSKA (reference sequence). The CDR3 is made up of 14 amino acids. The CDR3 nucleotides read TGCAGTGCTAGATGGGGGACAGGGAATTCACCCCTCCACTTT. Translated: CSARWGTGNSPLHF.

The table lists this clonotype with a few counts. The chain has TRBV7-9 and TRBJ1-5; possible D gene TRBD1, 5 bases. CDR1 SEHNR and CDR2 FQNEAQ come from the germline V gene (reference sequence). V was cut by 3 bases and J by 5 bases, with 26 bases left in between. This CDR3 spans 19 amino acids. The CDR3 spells CASSLVGRPTGPTDQPQHF. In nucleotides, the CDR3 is TGTGCCAGCAGCTTGGTTGGGCGCCCAACGGGGCCGACGGATCAGCCCCAGCATTTT.

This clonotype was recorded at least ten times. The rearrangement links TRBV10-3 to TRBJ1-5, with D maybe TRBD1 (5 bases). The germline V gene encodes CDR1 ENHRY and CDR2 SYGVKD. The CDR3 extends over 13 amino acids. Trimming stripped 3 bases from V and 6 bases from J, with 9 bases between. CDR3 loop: CAISDAGGQPQHF. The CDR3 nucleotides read TGTGCCATCAGTGACGCGGGGGGTCAGCCCCAGCATTTT.

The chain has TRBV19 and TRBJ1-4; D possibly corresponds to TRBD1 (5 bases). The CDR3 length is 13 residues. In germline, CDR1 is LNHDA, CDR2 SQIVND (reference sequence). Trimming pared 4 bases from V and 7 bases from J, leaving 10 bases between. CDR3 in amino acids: CASSKGLVEKLFF. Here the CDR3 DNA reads TGTGCCAGTAGTAAGGGACTCGTTGAAAAACTGTTTTTT. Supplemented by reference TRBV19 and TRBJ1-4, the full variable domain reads DGGITQSPKYLFRKEGQNVTLSCEQNLNHDAMYWYRQDPGQGLRLIYYSQIVNDFQKGDIAEGYSVSREKKESFPLTVTSAQKNPTAFYLCASSKGLVEKLFFGSGTQLSVL.

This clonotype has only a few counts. The CDR3 protein is CAISETGALADTQYF. The CDR3 DNA follows: TGTGCCATCAGTGAGACAGGGGCCCTCGCAGATACGCAGTATTTT. V gene TRBV10-3 combines with J gene TRBJ2-3; 7 bases fit TRBD1. The trim removed 2 bases at V and 4 bases at J, leaving 6 bases unmatched. This CDR3 contains 15 residues. In germline, CDR1 is ENHRY, CDR2 SYGVKD.

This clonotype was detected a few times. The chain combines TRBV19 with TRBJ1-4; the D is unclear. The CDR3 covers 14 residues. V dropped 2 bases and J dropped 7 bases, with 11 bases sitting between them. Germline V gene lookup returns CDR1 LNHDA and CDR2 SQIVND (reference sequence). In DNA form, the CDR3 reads TGTGCCAGTAGTATAAACCTAGCGGCTGAAAAACTGTTTTTT. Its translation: CASSINLAAEKLFF.

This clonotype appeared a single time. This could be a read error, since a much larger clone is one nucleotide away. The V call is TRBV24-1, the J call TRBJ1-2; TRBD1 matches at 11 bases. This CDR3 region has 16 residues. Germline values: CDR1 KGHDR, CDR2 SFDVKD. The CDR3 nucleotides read TGTGCCACCAGTTCTCCCGGGACAGGGGGTGGCTATGGCTGCACCTTC. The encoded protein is CATSSPGTGGGYGCTF.

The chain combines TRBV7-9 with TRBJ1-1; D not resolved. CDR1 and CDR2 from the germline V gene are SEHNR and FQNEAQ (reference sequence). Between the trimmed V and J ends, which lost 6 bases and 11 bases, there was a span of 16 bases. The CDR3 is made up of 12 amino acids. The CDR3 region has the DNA TGTGCCAGCAGTTACTCCCGGAATCAGGCTTTCTTT. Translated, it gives CASSYSRNQAFF.